This entry is about one T cell receptor beta chain. Its specificity is not known. The data belong to a study of cytomegalovirus exposure and HLA in healthy donors. CDR1 SGHDT and CDR2 YYEEEE come from the germline V gene. V dropped 4 bases and J dropped 0 bases, with 16 bases sitting between them. The CDR3 runs to 17 residues. Here immunoSEQ multiplex PCR was the method, and the copy in TCRdb shows in-frame clones only, minus some. Of over 60,000 clones listed, 95% to 97% are singletons. Study findings and constraints: There were about 160 TCR beta chains listed as cytomegalovirus-associated.

Specimen: PBMCs. This chain links TRBV5-6 with TRBJ1-4, with D possibly matching TRBD1 (6 bases). The sequence came from a man aged 18 to 29 in good health and CMV-seronegative. The CDR3 loop is CASSPGGHLATNEKLFF. The CDR3 DNA is TGTGCCAGCAGCCCGGGGGGACACCTTGCAACTAATGAAAAACTGTTTTTT. The variable domain in full, completed from reference TRBV5-6 and TRBJ1-4, reads DAGVTQSPTHLIKTRGQQVTLRCSPKSGHDTVSWYQQALGQGPQFIFQYYEEEERQRGNFPDRFSGHQFPNYSSELNVNALLLGDSALYLCASSPGGHLATNEKLFFGSGTQLSVL.